The 24 T cell receptor beta chains below were found in one sample sequenced in a study of tumor-infiltrating lymphocytes in primary liver carcinoma (dated by TCRdb to 2016 to 2017). RNA from unsorted whole blood was extracted with TRIzol reagent, and germline DNA was obtained with the DNeasy Blood & Tissue kit. The instrument was an Illumina HiSeq 2500. Using a constant-region primer and ProtoScript II reverse transcriptase, TCRbeta-specific cDNA was reverse-transcribed from about 0.45 ug total RNA. Construction of the TCRbeta libraries relied on three nested rounds of multiplex PCR, following a slightly modified ARM-PCR procedure. Each of the first two PCR rounds ran for about 10 cycles and used multiplex TRBV1-TRBV30 forward primers together with a Cbeta reverse primer. TCRdb reanalyzed the raw reads on its own, using fastp at Q25 for trimming and MiXCR for clone calling, and kept in-frame beta chains. Rows are combined by CDR3 protein, so each entry shows the most common genes and DNA. The sample includes hundreds of thousands of distinct CDR3 sequences, with 58% observed a single time. About 18% of the sample belongs to the ten largest clones.

What was sequenced was peripheral blood. The source of these receptors is a woman in her 30s with primary liver carcinoma and hepatitis B virus infection.

This clonotype was counted once. Given the absence of the conserved phenylalanine or tryptophan at the CDR3 end, a read error is likely. This chain joins TRBV12-3 or TRBV12-4 and TRBJ2-7; D is perhaps TRBD1 or TRBD2 (5 bases each). Trimming took 3 bases from V and 2 from J, leaving 8 bases between them. This CDR3 has 13 amino acids. CDR3 in amino acids: CASSFQGPYEQYS. CDR3 DNA sequence: TGTGCCAGCAGTTTTCAGGGACCCTACGAGCAGTACTCA.

As concerns this clonotype: A much bigger clone sits one base away, suggesting this may be a read error. This rearrangement joins TRBV7-9 to TRBJ2-7, with D tentatively TRBD2 (6 bases). This CDR3 region has 15 residues. The V end was cut by 4 bases, the J end by 2 bases, with 15 bases between. Germline V gives CDR1 SEHNR, CDR2 FQNEAQ (reference sequence). The CDR3 sequence: CASSYGLSGPYEQYF. Here the CDR3 DNA reads TGTGCCAGCAGCTACGGACTATCGGGACCCTACGAGCAGTACTTC. The full variable domain, completed using reference TRBV7-9 and TRBJ2-7, is DTGVSQNPRHKITKRGQNVTFRCDPISEHNRLYWYRQTLGQGPEFLTYFQNEAQLEKSRLLSDRFSAERPKGSFSTLEIQRTEQGDSAMYLCASSYGLSGPYEQYFGPGTRLTVT.

About this clonotype itself: One junction end disagrees with the germline gene, perhaps due to a read error. The chain joins TRBV12-5 to TRBJ2-5, with unresolved D. CDR1 LGHNT and CDR2 FRNRAP come from the germline V gene. This CDR3 region has 14 residues. The CDR3 sequence: CASGPGSTQEAQYF. In DNA, the CDR3 is TGTGCTAGTGGCCCGGGCAGCACCCAAGAGGCCCAGTACTTC.

The V call is TRBV7-9, the J call TRBJ2-1; 11 bases line up with TRBD1. In germline, CDR1 is SEHNR, CDR2 FQNEAQ (reference sequence). The length of the CDR3 is 17 residues. V lost 3 bases and J lost 7; bases outside the gene matches: 11. CDR3 sequence (DNA): TGTGCCAGCAGCTTTCTCTCCGGGACAGGGGGATTAAATGAGCAGTTCTTC. Translating gives CASSFLSGTGGLNEQFF. Full variable domain (remainder filled in from reference TRBV7-9 and TRBJ2-1): DTGVSQNPRHKITKRGQNVTFRCDPISEHNRLYWYRQTLGQGPEFLTYFQNEAQLEKSRLLSDRFSAERPKGSFSTLEIQRTEQGDSAMYLCASSFLSGTGGLNEQFFGPGTRLTVL.

Comment on this clonotype: This may be a read error: a much more frequent sequence differs by one nucleotide. The chain has TRBV6-2 or TRBV6-3 and TRBJ2-1, with 13 bases fitting TRBD2. There are 17 residues in the CDR3. Germline V lookup: CDR1 MNHEY, CDR2 SVGEGT. V lost 6 bases and J lost 3; bases outside the gene matches: 8. For the CDR3, the DNA is TGTGCCAGCAGACCCGTGGGGACTAGCGGGATCTACAATGAGCAGTTCTTC. Its protein is CASRPVGTSGIYNEQFF.

Details on this clonotype: It may be a read error: a sequence one base away is much more abundant. The chain carries TRBV6-5 and TRBJ1-5; D is unresolved. The CDR3 length is 13 residues. The germline CDR1 and CDR2 sequences are MNHEY and SVGAGI. Trimming left V 9 bases short and J 7 bases short, with 16 bases between. Here the CDR3 DNA reads TGTGCCAGGAGTCCCGAGAGGCGACAGCCCCAGCATTTT. Translated: CARSPERRQPQHF.

As for this clonotype: A much more abundant neighbour one base away suggests this may be a read error. The chain couples TRBV29-1 to TRBJ2-7, with D maybe TRBD2 (6 bases). The CDR3 length is 13 residues. Trimming removed 8 bases at V and 0 bases at J, with 14 bases between. The germline V gene encodes CDR1 SQVTM and CDR2 ANQGSEA. The CDR3 DNA sequence: TGCAGCACACAGATTAGCGGCTCCTACGAGCAGTACTTC. It translates to CSTQISGSYEQYF.

Note on this clonotype: This may arise from a read error, as a much more abundant clone is one base away. The gene calls are TRBV12-3 or TRBV12-4 and TRBJ1-5; possible D gene TRBD1, 5 bases. The CDR3 extends over 14 amino acids. Here the CDR3 reads CASILSQGTQPQHF. DNA of the CDR3: TGTGCCAGCATTTTAAGTCAGGGTACTCAGCCCCAGCATTTT.

This clonotype was picked up many times. V gene TRBV11-3 combines with J gene TRBJ2-1, with a weak D call TRBD1 (6 bases). V was trimmed by 5 bases and J by 4 bases, leaving 12 bases between them. Germline CDR1 is SGHNT and CDR2 is YENEEA. The CDR3 loop spans 14 amino acids. The CDR3 is CASSPVDRYNEQFF. CDR3 DNA sequence: TGTGCCAGCAGCCCCGTGGACAGATACAATGAGCAGTTCTTC.

As for this clonotype: This may stem from a read error, because a much larger clone lies one nucleotide away. This chain uses TRBV11-2 with TRBJ2-6; D possibly corresponds to TRBD1 (5 bases). This CDR3 contains 21 residues. Trimming pared 0 bases from V and 5 bases from J, leaving 26 bases between. Germline V gene data show CDR1 as SGHAT and CDR2 as FQNNGV. CDR3 amino acids: CASSLDPPGRRTRVWANVLTF. The CDR3 nucleotides are TGTGCCAGCAGCTTAGACCCCCCGGGCAGACGGACACGAGTTTGGGCCAACGTCCTGACTTTC.

About this clonotype itself: This may come from a read error, since a much larger clone is one base off. The V call is TRBV6-1, the J call TRBJ2-5; D is unclear. Trimming shortened V by 7 bases and J by 5 bases, and 11 bases separated the two germline ends. Germline V gene lookup returns CDR1 MNHNS and CDR2 SASEGT. The CDR3 extends over 12 amino acids. This CDR3 reads CASNYLSETQYF. The DNA of the CDR3 is TGTGCCAGCAATTATTTGTCCGAGACCCAGTACTTC.

The rearrangement joins TRBV7-2 to TRBJ2-4, with 8 bases fitting TRBD2. The germline V gene encodes CDR1 SGHTA and CDR2 FQGNSA. Germline trimming cut 4 bases from V and 1 base from J; bases unmatched to any gene: 18. CDR3 length: 20 residues. CDR3 sequence: CASSSPSGPLSLSAKNIQYF. CDR3 coding DNA: TGTGCCAGCAGCTCGCCTAGCGGGCCGTTATCTCTTAGCGCCAAAAACATTCAGTACTTC.

J is TRBJ1-4 and V is TRBV30, with unresolved D. The CDR3 is 13 residues long. Germline values: CDR1 GTSNPN, CDR2 SVGIG (reference sequence). Trimming took 4 bases from V and 8 from J, leaving 14 bases between them. The CDR3 coding sequence is TGTGCCTGGAAACCCCAATCTTACGAAAAACTGTTTTTT. Encoded protein: CAWKPQSYEKLFF.

This clonotype was seen repeatedly, ten times or more. This chain connects TRBV7-8 to TRBJ2-6; D is unclear. Germline V lookup: CDR1 SGHVS, CDR2 FQNEAQ. Trimming removed 0 bases from V and 0 bases from J, with 12 bases in between. The CDR3 contains 18 residues. The CDR3 protein is CASSLAGLDLSGANVLTF. CDR3 in DNA: TGTGCCAGCAGCTTAGCTGGGTTAGACCTCTCTGGGGCCAACGTCCTGACTTTC.

The genes are TRBV5-5 and TRBJ1-1; TRBD1 matches 8 bases. The V segment lost 6 bases and the J segment 0 bases; nucleotides outside the gene matches: 7. Germline CDR1 and CDR2: SGHKS and YYEKEE (reference sequence). The CDR3 sequence is 15 residues long. This CDR3 is CASNFSGGLNTEAFF. The CDR3 bases are TGTGCCAGCAACTTCTCAGGGGGCTTGAACACTGAAGCTTTCTTT.

About this clonotype itself: Being one base from a much bigger clone, this may be a read error. This chain joins TRBV12-3 or TRBV12-4 and TRBJ1-5, with 9 bases identical to TRBD1. J lost 2 bases, V lost 10 bases, and 6 bases had no gene match. There are 14 residues in the CDR3. CDR3 in DNA: TGTGCCAACAGGCGGACAGGGGGCAATCAGCCCCAGCATTTT. Translating it yields CANRRTGGNQPQHF.

The table lists this clonotype with a count of one. This may come from a read error, since a much larger clone is one base off. The V and J genes are TRBV30 and TRBJ2-1, with D possibly being TRBD1 (5 bases). This CDR3 is 12 amino acids long. Germline V gene lookup returns CDR1 GTSNPN and CDR2 SVGIG (reference sequence). The ends were cut back, 5 bases at V and 8 bases at J, with 13 bases in the middle. The CDR3 nucleotides read TGTGCCTGGGTACAGGTGGCTCATGAGCAGTTCTTC. Its protein product is CAWVQVAHEQFF.

As for this clonotype: A much larger clone differs from this one at a single base, so this may be a read error. V and J are TRBV12-3 or TRBV12-4 and TRBJ1-1, with D uncertain. The CDR3 spans 13 residues. The CDR3 protein is CTSSYSMNTEAFF. CDR3 sequence (DNA): TGTACCAGCAGTTACTCCATGAACACTGAAGCTTTCTTT.

Regarding this clonotype: A much larger clone differs from this one at a single base, so this may be a read error. The conserved phenylalanine or tryptophan is not found at the CDR3 terminus, so this likely reflects a read error. CDR3 nucleotides: TGCGCCAGCAGCCAAGATCTACTAGGCCCAGATACGCAGTATTAT. Translated, it gives CASSQDLLGPDTQYY. J is TRBJ2-3 and V is TRBV4-3, with D perhaps TRBD2 (5 bases). V lost 0 bases, J lost 4 bases, and 11 bases lay in between. This CDR3 spans 15 amino acids. CDR1 is LGHNA and CDR2 is YSLEER in the germline V gene.

This clonotype came up once. No conserved phenylalanine or tryptophan is present at the end of the CDR3, so a read error is the likely explanation. The CDR3 reads CASTLGPSTNEQFL. CDR3 nucleotides: TGTGCCAGCACATTGGGCCCTAGCACCAATGAGCAGTTCTTG. The chain joins TRBV11-2 to TRBJ2-1; TRBD2 might be the D (5 bases). Trimming took 7 bases from V and 6 from J, leaving 16 bases between them. Germline values: CDR1 SGHAT, CDR2 FQNNGV. The CDR3 contains 14 residues.

This clonotype was recorded at least ten times. V and J are TRBV29-1 and TRBJ2-5, with D possibly being TRBD1 (6 bases). V was trimmed by 2 bases and J by 7 bases, leaving 11 bases between them. Germline CDR1 is SQVTM and CDR2 is ANQGSEA. The CDR3 sequence is 12 residues long. This CDR3 reads CSVEIQGGTQYF. The CDR3 nucleotides are TGCAGCGTTGAAATACAGGGTGGGACCCAGTACTTC.

The chain is built from TRBV11-3 and TRBJ2-3; 7 nucleotides match TRBD2. Germline CDR1 is SGHNT and CDR2 is YENEEA. The CDR3 contains 15 residues. Unmatched junction bases numbered 11, after V lost 6 bases and J lost 5 bases. CDR3 loop: CASSPSGIYKDTQYF. DNA of the CDR3: TGTGCCAGCAGTCCCAGCGGGATATACAAAGATACGCAGTATTTT.

A word on this clonotype: Possible read error: a much larger clone is one base away. The V and J genes are TRBV29-1 and TRBJ2-7; the D gene is possibly TRBD1 (6 bases). Trimming shortened V by 7 bases and J by 12 bases, and 25 bases separated the two germline ends. Looked up from germline, CDR1 is SQVTM and CDR2 is ANQGSEA. CDR3 length: 13 residues. The CDR3 nucleotides read TGCAGCGCCGAAGGGGACACAGGGTACCTCCGGTACTTC. Translated: CSAEGDTGYLRYF.

For this clonotype: The conserved phenylalanine or tryptophan normally closing the CDR3 is absent here, so this likely arose from a read error. The chain employs TRBV11-1 and TRBJ2-7; no definite D call. CDR3 length: 12 amino acids. The V end was cut by 6 bases, the J end by 4 bases, with 10 bases between. Germline loops: CDR1 SGHAT, CDR2 FQDESV (reference sequence). CDR3 nucleotides: TGTGCCAGCAGTCCAGGACGTTACGAGCAGTACTTG. This encodes CASSPGRYEQYL.